This T cell receptor (beta chain) came from a study of vaccination and CD4 T cells after COVID-19 (dated by TCRdb to 2022 to 2024). With respect to the entire study: SARS-CoV-2 positivity had been established in the convalescent patients by nasal swab PCR, and mild disease was recorded in roughly 10 of these patients and severe disease in one. Six males and four females were included in the convalescent cohort, with two Hispanic individuals, seven Caucasians, two Asians and one multiracial person represented. Two doses of either the Pfizer-BioNTech BNT162b2 vaccine (n=8) or the Moderna mRNA-1273 vaccine (n=2) were administered to participants. Post-COVID blood samples from convalescent patients were collected a median of approximately 93 days after diagnosis, with a range of about 35 to 161 days. Post-vaccine blood samples were taken a median of about 72 days after the second vaccine dose, with a range of about 12 to 250 days. Three convalescent patients gave samples both early after vaccination (day 14) and late after vaccination (days 161 to 241). Culture stimuli were overlapping spike peptide pools from SARS-CoV-2 and from the common cold coronaviruses HCoV-NL63, HCoV-OC43 and HCoV-229E. In control cultures, a CEFX viral epitope pool was used as positive control, an HIV-1 Nef peptide pool was used as negative control, or no peptide was added. In ten to eleven COVID-19 convalescent patients and 4 infection-naive healthy vaccine recipients, the spike-specific CD4+ TCR repertoire before mRNA vaccination was compared with the repertoire after mRNA vaccination.

About this clonotype: This receptor's antigen is unknown. Within one base of it there is no much larger clone, and no base qualities were kept.

Paper-wide results and their limitations: In convalescent patients, nearly all vaccine-specific clones (304 of 307) were found to be mono-reactive for SARS-CoV-2 spike rather than cross-reactive with common cold coronaviruses. In convalescent patients, a median around 90% of post-vaccine SARS-CoV-2-reactive clones were detected only after vaccination, suggesting vaccine-specific priming. Although the median number of SARS-CoV-2-reactive clonotypes went up from roughly 20 after infection to around 39 after vaccination, the increase was not significant. The number of convalescent patients in the study was relatively small, and the study did not examine early timepoints following natural infection.

The time point label on this specimen signifies: late sampling 161 to 241 days after vaccination in three convalescent patients. The sample's treatment or condition, from its label and the paper: roughly 10-day PBMC culture with coronavirus spike peptide pools or control peptides (ViraFEST assay). The ViraFEST assay, used in the study, expanded antigen-specific T cells with peptide pools and then identified the expanded clonotypes through TCR sequencing. The convalescent patients' positive SARS-CoV-2 PCR tests were from March to December 2020, which was before the Alpha, Beta and Delta variants emerged in the United States. Each well held about 1.8 million PBMCs cultured with 10 ug/ml peptide pools in IMDM containing about 5% human AB serum and around 9 IU/ml IL-2. On days 3 and 7, half of the culture medium was replaced with fresh IL-2-containing medium. CD4+ T cells were isolated after around 11 days of culture through negative selection using the EasySep CD4+ T cell isolation kit. PBMCs were separated from whole blood using Ficoll-Paque Plus gradient centrifugation and then either used fresh or cryopreserved at -140C. Each culture condition was generally run in triplicate wells.

The protocol used for the library was PCR. TCR sequencing of DNA from cultured CD4+ T cells used the Oncomine TCR Beta short-read assay at the Johns Hopkins FTIC core. Genomic DNA was extracted from the cultured CD4+ T cells with the QIAamp micro DNA kit. Oncomine TCR Beta libraries from cultured CD4+ T cells were pooled using unique dual indexes and sequenced on an Illumina iSeq 100. Under the source paper's analysis protocol: Non-productive sequences were removed, and CDR3s not starting with C, not ending with F or W, or shorter than 7 amino acids were discarded. Antigen-specific clonotypes were identified using the MANAFEST web application through comparison of peptide-stimulated wells with reference and other culture wells. Positive clones required FDR below 0.05, an odds ratio above 5, and productive frequency above 0.1% in at least two of three replicate wells. A clonotype was classed as cross-reactive if the clonotype showed significant expansion both in SARS-CoV-2 spike wells and in at least one common cold coronavirus spike condition. Using R version 3.6.1, CDR3 homology was evaluated through Levenshtein distances (stringdist) along with unrooted phylogenetic trees (ape). Using fastp at Q25 and MiXCR, TCRdb reprocessed the public reads and kept productive beta chains. CDR3 protein duplicates are merged, each entry listing the most common genes and DNA. TCRdb, rather than the study authors, made the V and J calls. The sample yields 20,000 to 25,000 distinct CDR3 sequences; about a third were counted once. Together, the top ten hold around 2.6% of the sample.

Material: CD4+ T cells from blood, cultured in vitro, obtained about 7 months after SARS-CoV-2 vaccination. The sequence was collected from a human donor who had recovered from COVID-19.

In nucleotide form, the sequence is TGTGCCAGCAGTGTTAGCGGCTATGGCTACACCTTC. This sequence encodes CASSVSGYGYTF. The chain was built from TRBV2 and TRBJ1-2, with the D gene call left open. Sequences SNHLY (CDR1) and FYNNEI (CDR2) are obtained from the germline V gene. Including the terminal cysteine and phenylalanine, the CDR3 comprises 12 residues. The kept DNA is CDR3 alone, 36 bases in frame from the first base. A distance of 7 bases separates the germline ends of V and J, which lose 4 bases and 4 bases respectively. The full variable domain, completed from the reference TRBV2 and TRBJ1-2 proteins outside the CDR3, reads EPEVTQTPSHQVTQMGQEVILRCVPISNHLYFYWYRQILGQKVEFLVSFYNNEISEKSEIFDDQFSVERPDGSNFTLKIRSTKLEDSAMYFCASSVSGYGYTFGSGTRLTVV.